This is a list of T cell receptor beta chains from one sample in a study of siplizumab effects on memory and regulatory T cells. Only in-frame clones appear in the TCRdb table, and some are missing; sequencing was by immunoSEQ multiplex PCR. The repertoire holds over 100,000 clones, with 80% to 95% as singletons. Specimen: non-Treg CD4+ T cells sorted from blood. These receptors all stem from a human donor in good health. Both conserved end residues are part of each CDR3. Each record gives: V gene, clone size, J gene, CDR3 protein. Where a row states a size, it is once, few, many or the class of an expanded clone; other rows omit it.

>TRBV7-6|.|TRBJ1-3
CASSLAVGNTIYF
>TRBV18|.|TRBJ2-7
CASSLLGTGSQEQYF
>TRBV18|.|TRBJ2-3
CASSPGGTGLDTQYF
>TRBV28|.|TRBJ2-7
CAISVSGTGIYEQYF
>TRBV4-3|.|TRBJ2-5
CASSQARTVSQETQYF
>TRBV7-9|.|TRBJ1-3
CASGAEVSGNTIYF
>TRBV5-1|.|TRBJ2-2
CASSLIFAGDSGELFF
>TRBV6-7|once|TRBJ1-5
CASPLSWYLGSENQPQHF
>TRBV4-1|.|TRBJ2-7
CASSQEGPGTSSRAEQYF
>TRBV7-2|.|TRBJ1-2
CASSPGTGAYGYTF
>TRBV30|once|TRBJ1-5
CAWGGDHQPQHF
>TRBV5-6|.|TRBJ2-7
CASSLSPGQGLGVRGEQYF
>TRBV11-3|.|TRBJ2-3
CASSLGKRTDTQYF
>TRBV29-1|.|TRBJ1-4
CSVVYPGGREKLFF
>TRBV4-1|.|TRBJ2-1
CASSQPRLAGSRREQFF
>TRBV19|.|TRBJ2-2
CASDSGTGRTGELFF
>TRBV6-5|.|TRBJ1-2
CASSPSGGPPYGYTF
>TRBV6-4|.|TRBJ2-3
CASSEDKGGTDTQYF
>TRBV2|.|TRBJ2-3
CASRRDSGPDTQYF
>TRBV18|.|TRBJ2-3
CASSPRLTDTQYF
>TRBV18|.|TRBJ2-5
CASSSEETQYF
>TRBV27|.|TRBJ2-4
CASSLFGALAKNIQYF
>TRBV7-3|.|TRBJ2-7
CASSPGQGFYEQYF
>TRBV6-5|.|TRBJ1-2
CATRGGSYTF
>TRBV6-6|.|TRBJ1-5
CASRPPGGPSQPQHF
>TRBV5-5|.|TRBJ2-5
CASSYGASNGKTQYF
>TRBV10-3|.|TRBJ2-1
CAISGDRGTYNEQFF
>TRBV11-2|.|TRBJ2-5
CASSPQGQETQYF
>TRBV2|.|TRBJ2-7
CASSAGGTSYEQYF
>TRBV28|.|TRBJ1-2
CASSIGGGYGYTF
>TRBV4-1|.|TRBJ1-3
CASSQAATISGNTIYF
>TRBV10-3|.|TRBJ2-3
CAISELADTQYF
>TRBV27|few|TRBJ2-7
CASSLGHSYEQYF
>TRBV5-1|once|TRBJ2-5
CASSSGQGETQYF
>TRBV9|.|TRBJ1-6
CASSVRVDNSPLHF
>TRBV10-3|.|TRBJ2-1
CAIRTSGGNEQFF
>TRBV27|.|TRBJ2-2
CATRPWTGGTGELFF
>TRBV27|once|TRBJ2-1
CASREVGAYNEQFF
>TRBV9|.|TRBJ1-3
CASSVATGQGDGNTIYF
>TRBV27|.|TRBJ1-2
CASRTTANYGYTF
>TRBV20-1|.|TRBJ1-2
CSAKADGYTF
>TRBV7-9|.|TRBJ2-2
CASSLLRLDRSNTGELFF
>TRBV7-2|.|TRBJ2-3
CASSLSRGSTDTQYF
>TRBV6-6|once|TRBJ2-7
CASSSPGFSYEQYF
>TRBV7-2|.|TRBJ1-3
CASSLARGQGFSGNTIYF
>TRBV29-1|.|TRBJ2-5
CSVSPGYQETQYF
>TRBV5-1|.|TRBJ1-3
CASSLEGSPGNTIYF
>TRBV18|.|TRBJ1-2
CASSPGQGSWYGYTF
>TRBV20-1|.|TRBJ2-1
CSTGSYNEQFF
>TRBV6-6|.|TRBJ2-7
CASNEGTYEQYF
>TRBV20-1|once|TRBJ2-1
CSASGDEQFF
>TRBV7-2|.|TRBJ1-2
CASSLGVLGSYGYTF
>TRBV19|.|TRBJ1-5
CASSDRRDRALADNQPQHF
>TRBV21-1|.|TRBJ1-1
CASSRQGKAFF
>TRBV6-5|once|TRBJ1-5
CASSYAGPNNQPQHF
>TRBV5-1|.|TRBJ2-7
CASSLGAALKVYEQYF
>TRBV7-9|.|TRBJ1-6
CASSLGGRDSPLHF
>TRBV7-3|.|TRBJ2-3
CASSLIGGSTDTQYF
>TRBV6-5|.|TRBJ1-2
CASSNPGQGDGYTF